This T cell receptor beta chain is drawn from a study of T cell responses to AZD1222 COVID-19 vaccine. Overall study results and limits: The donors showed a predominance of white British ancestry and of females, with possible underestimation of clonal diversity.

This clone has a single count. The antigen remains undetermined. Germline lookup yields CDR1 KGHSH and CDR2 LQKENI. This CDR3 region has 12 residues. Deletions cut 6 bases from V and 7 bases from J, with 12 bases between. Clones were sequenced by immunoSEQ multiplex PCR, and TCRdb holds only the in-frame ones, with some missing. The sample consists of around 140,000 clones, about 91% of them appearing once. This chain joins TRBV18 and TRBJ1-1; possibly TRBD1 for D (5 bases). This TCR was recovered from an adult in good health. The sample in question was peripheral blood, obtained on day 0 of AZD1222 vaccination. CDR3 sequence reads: CASSRGSNEAFF. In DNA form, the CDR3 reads TGTGCCAGCTCCCGGGGGAGTAATGAAGCTTTCTTT.